These T cell receptor beta chains were read from a single sample in a study of radiation and T cells in renal cell carcinoma. Assay used: immunoSEQ multiplex PCR; TCRdb lists only in-frame clones, some missing. The sample has about 24,000 clones, 58% seen once; the top ten hold roughly 23%. This material consisted of tumor tissue, taken from a patient whose treatment was nephrectomy without radiotherapy. These receptors were collected from a man aged 40-49 years with renal cell carcinoma. The CDR3 runs from the conserved cysteine through the conserved F or W. The order of the fields is J gene, V gene, D gene, clone size, CDR3 DNA, CDR3 protein. D genes are given only for firm matches. Clone size is stated in some rows and not others, as once, few, many or a class when expanded.

>TRBJ1-1|TRBV25-1|.|.
TGTGCCAGCAGTGAATTGAGGAGGGAGGCTGAAGCTTTCTTT
CASSELRREAEAFF
>TRBJ1-1|TRBV10-3|TRBD1|.
TGTGCCATCAGACAGGGGGCGGTTGGTAACACTGAAGCTTTCTTT
CAIRQGAVGNTEAFF
>TRBJ2-5|TRBV4-2|.|.
TGTGCCAGCAGCCAAGAAGACCGGGGAGAGACCCAGTACTTC
CASSQEDRGETQYF
>TRBJ1-2|TRBV7-9|.|.
TGTGCCAGCAGCTCGACGAACGATGGCTACACCTTC
CASSSTNDGYTF
>TRBJ2-1|TRBV4-3|.|few
TGCGCCAGCAGCCGGTCAGTCTTCTATGAGCAGTTCTTC
CASSRSVFYEQFF
>TRBJ2-1|TRBV5-6|TRBD2|.
TGTGCCAGCAGCTCCCATAGCGGGAGGTCCTACAATGAGCAGTTCTTC
CASSSHSGRSYNEQFF
>TRBJ1-1|TRBV19|.|few
TGTGCCTCAACGGGGGCGACTGAAGCTTTCTTT
CASTGATEAFF
>TRBJ1-1|TRBV27|.|.
TGTGCCAGCAGTTTACAGGTTCGCACTGAAGCTTTCTTT
CASSLQVRTEAFF
>TRBJ2-7|TRBV2|TRBD2|.
TGTGCCAGCAGTGTTACTAGCGGGAGGGCCGTCACCTACGAGCAGTACTTC
CASSVTSGRAVTYEQYF
>TRBJ2-3|TRBV10-1|TRBD2|.
TGCGCCAGCAGTGGGGGACTAGCGGATCGCACAGATACGCAGTATTTT
CASSGGLADRTDTQYF
>TRBJ1-2|TRBV6-6|.|once
TGTGCCAGCAGTTACCAAACGGGGTATGGCTACACCTTC
CASSYQTGYGYTF
>TRBJ2-1|TRBV29-1|TRBD2|few
TGCAGCTACTCCGGGACTACTTTGGATGAGCAGTTCTTC
CSYSGTTLDEQFF
>TRBJ1-1|TRBV11-2|.|.
TGTGCCAGCAGCTTAGGGATTTGGGCGGCGCGAACGTTCACTGAAGCTTTCTTT
CASSLGIWAARTFTEAFF
>TRBJ2-7|TRBV5-4|TRBD1|.
TGTGCCAGCAGCCCCGACAGGGGGTCGGGCGAGCAGTACTTC
CASSPDRGSGEQYF
>TRBJ2-2|TRBV28|.|once
TGTGCCAGCAGTTTTAGGGGGGATCCGAACACCGGGGAGCTGTTTTTT
CASSFRGDPNTGELFF
>TRBJ1-1|TRBV11-2|.|.
TGTGCCAGCAGCCCCGACGGGGGACTCACTGAAGCTTTCTTT
CASSPDGGLTEAFF
>TRBJ1-2|TRBV5-6|.|.
TGTGCCAGCAGCTTGGTAACCAGGGGATCGGATGGCTACACCTTC
CASSLVTRGSDGYTF
>TRBJ2-5|TRBV7-6|TRBD1|.
TGTGCCAGCAGCTTCTTACAGGGGAGAGAGACCCAGTACTTC
CASSFLQGRETQYF
>TRBJ1-5|TRBV15|.|.
TGTGCCACCAGCAGAGATCCTGGATCCAATCAGCCCCAGCATTTT
CATSRDPGSNQPQHF
>TRBJ2-7|TRBV11-1|.|.
TGTGCCAGCAGCTTACAGGTCAGCTCCTACGAGCAGTACTTC
CASSLQVSSYEQYF
>TRBJ2-1|TRBV5-6|TRBD2|.
TGTGCCAGCAGCTTTACGGGGGGGTATAATGAGCAGTTCTTC
CASSFTGGYNEQFF
>TRBJ2-2|TRBV19|TRBD2|many
TGTGCCAGTAGTGCCCAGGGACTAGAGGCCGGGGAGCTGTTTTTT
CASSAQGLEAGELFF
>TRBJ2-3|TRBV5-1|.|.
TGCGCCAGCAGGAACCCCCTCACAGATACGCAGTATTTT
CASRNPLTDTQYF
>TRBJ1-6|TRBV10-3|TRBD1|.
TGTGCCATCAAGGGACAGGGAGACTCACCCCTCCACTTT
CAIKGQGDSPLHF